The 8 T cell receptor beta chains reported below all come from one sample, sequenced in a study of blood T cell repertoires in COVID-19 (dated by TCRdb to the early 2020s). Library preparation was by the immunoSEQ multiplex PCR assay. TCRdb holds this immuneACCESS table with in-frame rearrangements only. Some clones are missing; in checked studies, unresolved V genes explain under half, and the rest has no known cause. Counted in this sample were 90,000 to 150,000 clones; around 90% of them appeared once. The ten largest clones represent about 1% of the sample. Sample: peripheral blood. The origin of the receptors is a woman between 50 and 59 years old with active or convalescent COVID-19.

The chain joins TRBV4-1 to TRBJ2-1, with a tentative D call TRBD1 (6 bases). This CDR3 comprises 14 residues. Trimming pared 2 bases from V and 6 bases from J, leaving 11 bases between. Germline CDR1 is MGHRA and CDR2 is YSYEKL. The CDR3 sequence: CASSQRGHLNEQFF. The CDR3 region has the DNA TGCGCCAGCAGCCAAAGGGGACACCTCAATGAGCAGTTCTTC.

The sample holds a few counts of this clone. The rearrangement uses TRBV5-1 and TRBJ2-3; 11 bases are shared with TRBD2. V was pared by 4 bases and J by 3 bases, with 10 bases of the junction left unmatched. The CDR3 loop spans 17 amino acids. The germline gives CDR1 SGHRS, CDR2 YFSETQ. CDR3 sequence (DNA): TGCGCCAGCAGCATTAGCGGGAGGGCCGTGGGGACAGATACGCAGTATTTT. This codes for CASSISGRAVGTDTQYF.

This CDR3 is CASSLSSGGNTEAFF. The CDR3, as DNA: TGTGCCAGCAGCTTAAGTTCAGGGGGAAACACTGAAGCTTTCTTT. V gene TRBV7-3 combines with J gene TRBJ1-1, with TRBD1 matching 7 bases. The CDR3 is 15 residues long. Germline V gene data show CDR1 as SGHTA and CDR2 as FQGTGA. The V gene end was trimmed by 1 base and the J gene end by 2 bases; junction bases not matched to a gene: 4.

V gene TRBV7-2 combines with J gene TRBJ1-2; 8 bases fit TRBD1. CDR1 and CDR2 (germline): SGHTA, FQGNSA. With 1 base clipped from V and 7 bases from J, the junction kept 5 bases outside the gene matches. The CDR3 has 14 amino acids. In DNA, the CDR3 is TGTGCCAGCAGCTTAGACAGGGGGTTAGGTGGCTACACCTTC. Protein sequence: CASSLDRGLGGYTF.

CDR3 DNA: TGTGCCAGCTGTTCCCAGGGGCGGATGAACACTGAAGCTTTCTTT. Its translation is CASCSQGRMNTEAFF. The chain has TRBV5-6 and TRBJ1-1; possible D gene TRBD1, 6 bases. V lost 7 bases, J lost 0 bases, and 16 bases lay in between. Germline V lookup: CDR1 SGHDT, CDR2 YYEEEE. This CDR3 comprises 15 residues.

To note about this clone: Different DNA sequences within this sample yield the same CDR3. The genes are TRBV4-2 and TRBJ2-5; 9 nucleotides match TRBD2. CDR3 length equals 16 residues. J lost 7 bases, V lost 1 base, and 10 bases had no gene match. The germline CDR1 and CDR2 sequences are LGHNA and YNFKEQ. Here the CDR3 reads CASSQVLAGVGGTQYF. As DNA, the CDR3 is TGTGCCAGCAGCCAAGTGTTAGCGGGAGTCGGGGGGACCCAGTACTTC.

The gene calls are TRBV19 and TRBJ1-3, with 7 bases matching TRBD1. The germline CDR1 and CDR2 sequences are LNHDA and SQIVND (reference sequence). This CDR3 region has 15 residues. With V trimmed by 6 bases and J by 4 bases, 9 bases remained unmatched. The chain's CDR3 is CASSPTGLGGNTIYF. For the CDR3, the DNA is TGTGCCAGTAGCCCGACAGGGCTAGGAGGAAACACCATATATTTT.

This clone appeared a single time. This chain joins TRBV12-3 or TRBV12-4 and TRBJ2-7; D is ambiguous. Trimming cost V 3 bases and J 4 bases, with 7 bases left between them. The CDR3 extends over 12 amino acids. The CDR3 DNA is TGTGCCAGCAGTTTTGCCGGGTACGAGCAGTACTTC. Its translation is CASSFAGYEQYF.